Below are 32 T cell receptor beta chains sequenced from a single sample in a study of CD8+CD57+ T cells in acquired aplastic anemia. According to the study, genomic DNA was the template for TCR beta VDJ and CDR3 profiling. MiXCR, run by TCRdb on the reads, gives a single entry per CDR3 protein. The data contain hundreds of thousands of distinct CDR3 sequences, 55% to 75% of them singletons. The sequenced sample was sorted CD4+, CD8+, or CD8+CD57+ T cells (not recorded which) from PBMCs. The receptor set was obtained from a human donor in good health, serving as a control.

Concerning this clonotype: A read error may account for a junction end that differs from germline. J is TRBJ1-6 and V is TRBV20-1, with D maybe TRBD1 (5 bases). Germline V gene lookup returns CDR1 DFQATT and CDR2 SNEGSKA (reference sequence). This CDR3 has 13 amino acids. This CDR3 is CGALPGRNPPLHF. CDR3 DNA: TGCGGTGCGTTACCGGGACGAAATCCACCCCTCCACTTT.

The chain couples TRBV2 to TRBJ1-1; no clear D. This CDR3 contains 14 residues. V lost 3 bases and J 0 bases, leaving 8 bases between the germline ends. Germline V gives CDR1 SNHLY, CDR2 FYNNEI. Here the CDR3 DNA reads TGTGCCAGCAGTGACCGTGAGATGAACACTGAAGCTTTCTTT. The encoded protein is CASSDREMNTEAFF. The whole variable domain, remainder taken from reference TRBV2 and TRBJ1-1, is EPEVTQTPSHQVTQMGQEVILRCVPISNHLYFYWYRQILGQKVEFLVSFYNNEISEKSEIFDDQFSVERPDGSNFTLKIRSTKLEDSAMYFCASSDREMNTEAFFGQGTRLTVV.

V usage is TRBV9 and J usage is TRBJ1-3; 8 nucleotides line up with TRBD1. V trimming: 4 bases; J trimming: 11 bases; junction bases outside the gene matches: 17. The CDR3 consists of 16 residues. Germline V gene lookup returns CDR1 SGDLS and CDR2 YYNGEE. CDR3 nucleotides: TGTGCCAGCAGCTCTCAGGGGGCCGGAGATACGCAGTCCATATATTTT. The encoded protein is CASSSQGAGDTQSIYF.

This sequence joins TRBV10-3 and TRBJ2-7; the D is unclear. CDR1 is ENHRY and CDR2 is SYGVKD in the germline V gene. The CDR3 covers 13 residues. The V and J ends lost 3 bases and 8 bases respectively, with 14 bases between them. CDR3 region: CAISDFQQPQQYF. The CDR3, as DNA: TGTGCCATCAGTGACTTCCAGCAGCCCCAGCAGTACTTC.

This clonotype was detected only a few times. The gene calls are TRBV2 and TRBJ2-7; TRBD2 is a possible D gene (8 bases). The CDR3 loop spans 15 amino acids. Trimming removed 3 bases from V and 2 bases from J, with 14 bases in between. CDR1 is SNHLY, CDR2 FYNNEI, per germline. This chain's CDR3 is CASSEGGGTAYEQYF. In nucleotides, the CDR3 is TGTGCCAGCAGTGAGGGCGGGGGGACAGCCTACGAGCAGTACTTC.

The chain couples TRBV10-3 to TRBJ1-1; 7 positions agree with TRBD1. V was pared by 2 bases and J by 2 bases, with 2 bases of the junction left unmatched. CDR1 is ENHRY, CDR2 SYGVKD, per germline. The CDR3 runs 14 residues. CDR3: CAISETGVNTEAFF. CDR3 in DNA: TGTGCCATCAGTGAGACAGGGGTAAACACTGAAGCTTTCTTT.

The CDR3 spells CATSSERGSSYEQYF. CDR3 nucleotide sequence: TGTGCCACCAGCTCAGAGCGCGGTAGCTCCTACGAGCAGTACTTC. The rearrangement joins TRBV15 to TRBJ2-7; D gene uncertain. Germline values: CDR1 LNHNV, CDR2 YYDKDF (reference sequence). Trimming cost V 5 bases and J 0 bases, with 14 bases left between them. This CDR3 is 15 amino acids long.

To note about this clonotype: The junction departs from the called germline gene at one end, perhaps through a read error. DNA of the CDR3: TGTGCCAGCAGCTACCGGGACGGGGCCTATGGCTTCACCTTC. This translates into CASSYRDGAYGFTF. The chain recombines TRBV7-3 with TRBJ1-2, with a weak D call TRBD1 (5 bases). The CDR3 is made up of 14 amino acids. In germline, CDR1 is SGHTA, CDR2 FQGTGA.

Ten or more counts support this clonotype. The chain recombines TRBV3-1 with TRBJ1-1, with D tentatively TRBD1 (6 bases). The CDR3 has 13 amino acids. V lost 8 bases and J 5 bases, leaving 15 bases between the germline ends. Per germline, CDR1 LGHDT and CDR2 YNNKEL (reference sequence). DNA for the CDR3: TGTGCCAGCCTGTCACAGGGAGGAACTGAAGCTTTCTTT. Translated, it gives CASLSQGGTEAFF.

The rearrangement joins TRBV5-1 to TRBJ1-5, with no clear D. The ends were cut back, 2 bases at V and 11 bases at J, with 5 bases in the middle. There are 10 residues in the CDR3. CDR1 is SGHRS, CDR2 YFSETQ, per germline. CDR3 sequence (DNA): TGCGCCAGCAGCTTCCAGTCCCAGCATTTT. Its translation is CASSFQSQHF.

This clonotype appeared many times. This rearrangement joins TRBV20-1 to TRBJ1-1, with 10 bases aligning to TRBD1. After removal of 0 bases from V and 6 bases from J, the junction contained 4 bases not matched to a gene. CDR3 size: 14 residues. Germline CDR1 DFQATT, CDR2 SNEGSKA (reference sequence). The CDR3 loop is CSARDDRGLAEAFF. CDR3 nucleotides: TGCAGTGCTAGAGATGACAGGGGGCTGGCTGAAGCTTTCTTT.

This clonotype was recorded at least ten times. CDR3 DNA: TGCGCCAGCAGCTTGGATGGGGGGCTGGGTGGAAACACCATATATTTT. Protein sequence: CASSLDGGLGGNTIYF. The chain carries TRBV5-1 and TRBJ1-3; tentatively, D is TRBD1 (6 bases). This CDR3 is 16 amino acids long. Germline values: CDR1 SGHRS, CDR2 YFSETQ. Trimming took 0 bases from V and 3 from J, leaving 13 bases between them.

The V gene is TRBV5-4, the J gene TRBJ1-2, with 10 bases fitting TRBD1. The CDR3 has 15 amino acids. Germline V gives CDR1 SGHNT, CDR2 YYREEE (reference sequence). V shed 4 bases, J shed 2 bases, and the junction held 5 bases outside the gene matches. CDR3 nucleotides: TGTGCCAGCAGCGCGGGACAGGGGAAGAACTATGGCTACACCTTC. Amino acid sequence: CASSAGQGKNYGYTF.

Concerning this clonotype: Lacking the conserved final phenylalanine or tryptophan, this CDR3 likely reflects a read error. The DNA is omitted, as the CDR3 cannot be located on it reliably, and the CDR3 follows TCRdb's listing. The chain recombines TRBV7-3 with TRBJ1-2; TRBD1 is taken as the D call from the table, unchecked against the DNA. Termini included, the CDR3 measures 13 amino acids. Germline V gene lookup returns CDR1 SGHTA and CDR2 FQGTGA. This CDR3 is CASSSKGPNYFIL.

The chain employs TRBV2 and TRBJ2-2; 7 bases are shared with TRBD1. The junction had 18 bases not matched to a gene; V was cut back by 5 bases and J by 15 bases. CDR1 is SNHLY and CDR2 is FYNNEI in the germline V gene. This CDR3 spans 15 amino acids. The CDR3, as DNA: TGTGCCAGCAGTCGGGACAGAGAGTACATCGTGGGGATGTTTTTT. This translates into CASSRDREYIVGMFF.

This clonotype has a single count. J is TRBJ1-6 and V is TRBV7-6; 7 bases are shared with TRBD1. Germline values: CDR1 SGHVS, CDR2 FNYEAQ. This CDR3 contains 15 residues. V was clipped by 7 bases and J by 16 bases; unmatched bases: 19. In DNA, the CDR3 is TGTGCCAGCAAGCAGGGGGGAAACAATAATTATCTTCTCCACTTT. It translates to CASKQGGNNNYLLHF.

A word on this clonotype: A much bigger clone sits one base away, suggesting this may be a read error. The chain combines TRBV20-1 with TRBJ2-3; no definite D call. This CDR3 contains 11 residues. CDR1 and CDR2 (germline): DFQATT, SNEGSKA (reference sequence). V was clipped by 4 bases and J by 6 bases, with 8 bases between them. The CDR3 here is CSAIRIDTQYF. As DNA, the CDR3 is TGCAGTGCTATACGGATTGATACGCAGTATTTT.

This sequence joins TRBV7-2 and TRBJ2-7; perhaps TRBD2 as D (6 bases). The germline gives CDR1 SGHTA, CDR2 FQGNSA. CDR3 length: 14 amino acids. V lost 5 bases, J lost 6 bases, and 17 bases lay in between. For the CDR3, the DNA is TGTGCCAGCAGCCTAGTTAGGGGAGGTTTCGAGCAGTACTTC. Protein product: CASSLVRGGFEQYF.

This clonotype appeared once. The chain couples TRBV29-1 to TRBJ1-1, with 7 bases lining up with TRBD1. Germline values: CDR1 SQVTM, CDR2 ANQGSEA. The CDR3 runs to 15 residues. V lost 5 bases, J lost 2 bases, and 11 bases stayed unmatched. CDR3 amino acids: CSVSGGGRANTEAFF. The CDR3 DNA reads TGCAGCGTTTCAGGGGGGGGCCGAGCTAACACTGAAGCTTTCTTT. Complete variable domain (other parts from reference TRBV29-1 and TRBJ1-1): SAVISQKPSRDICQRGTSLTIQCQVDSQVTMMFWYRQQPGQSLTLIATANQGSEATYESGFVIDKFPISRPNLTFSTLTVSNMSPEDSSIYLCSVSGGGRANTEAFFGQGTRLTVV.

The genes are TRBV20-1 and TRBJ2-1, with TRBD2 identical over 10 bases. V lost 3 bases and J lost 0; bases outside the gene matches: 5. Per the germline V gene, CDR1 is DFQATT and CDR2 is SNEGSKA (reference sequence). The CDR3 spans 16 residues. DNA of the CDR3: TGCAGTGCTAGGACTAGCGGGCTTCGCTCCTACAATGAGCAGTTCTTC. Translation: CSARTSGLRSYNEQFF.

With respect to this clonotype: At one boundary the junction diverges from the germline segment, which might be a read error. The chain joins TRBV7-2 to TRBJ1-1; D gene uncertain. The CDR3 has 14 amino acids. Germline V lookup: CDR1 SGHTA, CDR2 FQGNSA. In DNA form, the CDR3 reads TGTGCCAGCAGCTTGGCTATAGAGAACACTAAAGCTTTCTTT. It is translated as CASSLAIENTKAFF.

The genes are TRBV7-7 and TRBJ2-1; 8 positions agree with TRBD1. Trimming cost V 5 bases and J 11 bases; bases outside gene matches: 17. The CDR3 loop spans 16 amino acids. Germline V gene sequence: CDR1 SSHAT, CDR2 FNYEAQ (reference sequence). The chain's CDR3 is CASSPLTGARGDQQFF. The CDR3 DNA reads as TGTGCCAGCAGCCCATTGACAGGGGCGCGAGGGGATCAGCAGTTCTTC.

Regarding this clonotype: A read error may explain this, as a much larger clone is one base away. This rearrangement joins TRBV27 to TRBJ2-7; no definite D call. CDR3 length equals 15 residues. The germline V gene encodes CDR1 MNHEY and CDR2 SMNVEV (reference sequence). Here the CDR3 reads CASSSPPNGAYKQYF. The CDR3 DNA reads as TGTGCCAGCAGTTCACCTCCGAACGGTGCCTACAAGCAGTACTTC.

The CDR3 bases are TGCAGTGCAAAACCACACAGACGGAATGAAAAACTGTTTTTT. Amino acids: CSAKPHRRNEKLFF. This chain links TRBV20-1 with TRBJ1-4, with D unclear. CDR1 and CDR2 (germline): DFQATT, SNEGSKA (reference sequence). The V gene lost 6 bases and the J gene lost 5 bases, with 16 bases spanning the gap. The CDR3 spans 14 residues.

The chain links TRBV5-4 to TRBJ2-5; 11 positions match TRBD2. Germline-derived CDR1 and CDR2 are SGHNT and YYREEE (reference sequence). CDR3 size: 16 residues. Trimming removed 6 bases from V and 4 bases from J; junction bases left unmatched: 11. Here the CDR3 DNA reads TGTGCCAGCACCCGATGGGAACTAGCGGGGGTAGAGACCCAGTACTTC. It codes for CASTRWELAGVETQYF.

V and J are TRBV2 and TRBJ1-2, with a tentative D call TRBD1 (5 bases). The CDR3 sequence is 14 residues long. Germline V lookup: CDR1 SNHLY, CDR2 FYNNEI. V was clipped by 7 bases and J by 11 bases, with 23 bases between them. The CDR3 spells CASTLVGTPEGYTF. The CDR3 DNA reads as TGTGCCAGCACCCTGGTAGGGACGCCAGAAGGTTACACCTTC.

The V and J genes are TRBV19 and TRBJ2-2; D tentatively fits TRBD1 or TRBD2 (6 bases each). Germline values: CDR1 LNHDA, CDR2 SQIVND (reference sequence). The ends were cut back, 1 base at V and 11 bases at J, with 17 bases in the middle. The CDR3 runs to 15 residues. CDR3 sequence reads: CASSIAIGGVGELFF. Written as DNA, the CDR3 is TGTGCCAGTAGTATAGCGATCGGGGGCGTCGGAGAGCTGTTTTTT.

In this sample, this clonotype turned up many times. One junction end does not reproduce the germline sequence, and a read error may be involved. The chain carries TRBV19 and TRBJ2-1; TRBD2 agrees at 11 bases. CDR3 size: 15 residues. Germline CDR1 and CDR2: LNHDA and SQIVND (reference sequence). The CDR3 nucleotides are TGTGCCAGTAGTCTTAGCGGGGGGGCCCACAATGAGCAGTCCTTC. Translation gives CASSLSGGAHNEQSF.

The chain uses TRBV20-1 and TRBJ1-2, with a weak D call TRBD1 (6 bases). CDR1 DFQATT and CDR2 SNEGSKA come from the germline V gene (reference sequence). The CDR3 runs 13 residues. Trimming pared 2 bases from V and 2 bases from J, leaving 9 bases between. CDR3 bases: TGCAGTGCTAGAACGGACAGAAACTATGGCTACACCTTC. It encodes CSARTDRNYGYTF.

V gene TRBV7-9 combines with J gene TRBJ1-2; 10 positions match TRBD1. CDR3 length: 14 amino acids. V shed 7 bases and J 8 bases; nucleotides not matched to a gene: 10. CDR1 is SEHNR, CDR2 FQNEAQ, per germline (reference sequence). The DNA of the CDR3 is TGTGCCAGCACCCAACTAGACAGGGGGCGAGGCTACACCTTC. It encodes CASTQLDRGRGYTF.

As for this clonotype: Germline is not matched at one junction end, which may reflect a read error. The chain joins TRBV5-1 to TRBJ1-5; a weak D match, TRBD1 (6 bases). CDR1 and CDR2 from the germline V gene are SGHRS and YFSETQ. The CDR3 consists of 13 residues. Here the CDR3 DNA reads TGTGCCAGCAGGGGCGGAACCGATCAGGCCCAGCATTTT. This sequence encodes CASRGGTDQAQHF.

The chain has TRBV5-4 and TRBJ2-5, with 7 bases matching TRBD2. The germline CDR1 and CDR2 sequences are SGHNT and YYREEE (reference sequence). Losses at the gene ends were 2 bases for V and 2 bases for J; bases not matched to a gene: 9. The CDR3 runs to 16 residues. The DNA for the CDR3 is TGTGCCAGCAGCTTAGCGGGGACCTCGTGGCAAGAGACCCAGTACTTC. Its protein product is CASSLAGTSWQETQYF. Filled out from reference TRBV5-4 and TRBJ2-5, the complete variable domain reads ETGVTQSPTHLIKTRGQQVTLRCSSQSGHNTVSWYQQALGQGPQFIFQYYREEENGRGNFPPRFSGLQFPNYSSELNVNALELDDSALYLCASSLAGTSWQETQYFGPGTRLLVL.